These 26 T cell receptor beta chains share one sample of origin, sequenced in a study of blood T cell repertoires in COVID-19. Clones were read by immunoSEQ multiplex PCR, and TCRdb kept only the in-frame ones, dropping some. Among roughly 120,000 clones listed, around 90% were seen once. Material: peripheral blood. These receptors all come from a man aged 45-60 years with active COVID-19.

The chain uses TRBV7-9 and TRBJ2-5, with TRBD2 matching over 15 bases. After removal of 4 bases from V and 4 bases from J, the junction contained 7 bases not matched to a gene. This CDR3 spans 17 amino acids. The germline V gene has CDR1 SEHNR and CDR2 FQNEAQ (reference sequence). CDR3 protein: CASSSLGLAGGGETQYF. Here the CDR3 DNA reads TGTGCCAGCAGCTCACTGGGACTAGCGGGGGGCGGAGAGACCCAGTACTTC.

This rearrangement joins TRBV6-4 to TRBJ2-1, with D unclear. CDR3 length: 15 residues. V was shortened by 7 bases and J by 0 bases, with 13 bases between the two germline ends. Per the germline V gene, CDR1 is MRHNA and CDR2 is SNTAGT. The CDR3 sequence: CASTAINSSYNEQFF. The CDR3 nucleotides read TGTGCCAGCACCGCGATTAACAGCTCCTACAATGAGCAGTTCTTC.

This sequence joins TRBV9 and TRBJ1-5, with D possibly TRBD1 on 6 matching bases. Germline CDR1 is SGDLS and CDR2 is YYNGEE. This CDR3 has 13 residues. V dropped 4 bases and J dropped 8 bases, with 13 bases sitting between them. The CDR3 is CASSPREGEPQHF. CDR3 nucleotide sequence: TGTGCCAGCAGCCCGCGAGAGGGGGAGCCCCAGCATTTT. Full variable domain (outside the CDR3, taken from reference TRBV9 and TRBJ1-5): DSGVTQTPKHLITATGQRVTLRCSPRSGDLSVYWYQQSLDQGLQFLIQYYNGEERAKGNILERFSAQQFPDLHSELNLSSLELGDSALYFCASSPREGEPQHFGDGTRLSIL.

This chain links TRBV28 with TRBJ1-4; D is unclear. The V and J ends lost 2 bases and 4 bases respectively, with 17 bases between them. This CDR3 contains 17 residues. The germline gives CDR1 MDHEN, CDR2 SYDVKM. The CDR3 loop is CASSLKSRQTNNEKLFF. The CDR3, as DNA: TGTGCCAGCAGTTTAAAGTCGAGGCAGACCAATAATGAAAAACTGTTTTTT.

The chain has TRBV28 and TRBJ2-7; TRBD1 aligns across 10 bases. CDR3 size: 13 residues. Germline V gene sequence: CDR1 MDHEN, CDR2 SYDVKM. V lost 6 bases, J lost 7 bases, and 6 bases stayed unmatched. The CDR3 sequence: CASRGQGSGEQYV. Here the CDR3 DNA reads TGTGCCAGCAGGGGACAGGGGTCTGGAGAGCAGTACGTC.

Here the CDR3 reads CTSSHYRGVSADTQYF. CDR3 nucleotide sequence: TGCACCAGCAGCCATTATCGCGGGGTCTCCGCGGATACGCAGTATTTT. The gene calls are TRBV1 and TRBJ2-3; TRBD2, the D gene given by the table, was not confirmed from the DNA. TRBV1 is recorded as a pseudogene. This CDR3 is built from 16 residues.

The V call is TRBV18, the J call TRBJ1-2; 10 nucleotides align to TRBD1. CDR1 is KGHSH and CDR2 is LQKENI in the germline V gene. Trimming at V came to 3 bases and at J to 4 bases, leaving 2 bases not matched to a gene. The CDR3 length is 14 residues. The DNA for the CDR3 is TGTGCCAGCTCACCGGACAGGGGGATCTATGGCTACACCTTC. Encoded protein: CASSPDRGIYGYTF.

The V call is TRBV18, the J call TRBJ2-3, with 7 bases aligning to TRBD1. This CDR3 comprises 15 residues. Germline V gene data show CDR1 as KGHSH and CDR2 as LQKENI. The junction had 12 bases not matched to a gene; V was cut back by 8 bases and J by 4 bases. Here the CDR3 reads CASHPGTATPDTQYF. CDR3 nucleotide sequence: TGTGCCAGCCACCCCGGGACAGCCACACCAGATACGCAGTATTTT.

This chain joins TRBV7-9 and TRBJ2-3, with TRBD2 matching over 11 bases. This CDR3 spans 18 amino acids. Per the germline V gene, CDR1 is SEHNR and CDR2 is FQNEAQ (reference sequence). V gave up 7 bases and J gave up 4 bases; unmatched junction bases: 16. As DNA, the CDR3 is TGTGCCAGCACCCGCCTTAGCGGGGGGGCCGTTCGGCCAGATACGCAGTATTTT. Translated: CASTRLSGGAVRPDTQYF.

The gene calls are TRBV18 and TRBJ1-5; perhaps TRBD1 as D (6 bases). V shed 9 bases and J shed 3 bases, with 15 bases lying between them. There are 14 residues in the CDR3. CDR1 is KGHSH, CDR2 LQKENI, per germline. The CDR3: CASSTGMNNQPQHF. The CDR3 DNA sequence: TGTGCCAGTTCAACAGGGATGAACAATCAGCCCCAGCATTTT.

CDR3 nucleotides: TGTGCCAGCAGCACCGACGGGAGATCCTCTGGAAACACCATATATTTT. Amino acid sequence: CASSTDGRSSGNTIYF. V and J are TRBV7-9 and TRBJ1-3; D is unresolved. Germline V lookup: CDR1 SEHNR, CDR2 FQNEAQ (reference sequence). The V end lost 5 bases, the J end lost 0 bases, and 14 bases lay between the germline ends. The CDR3 consists of 16 residues.

The chain is built from TRBV18 and TRBJ1-1; no definite D call. This CDR3 is 15 amino acids long. V dropped 4 bases and J dropped 1 base, with 13 bases sitting between them. Germline V lookup: CDR1 KGHSH, CDR2 LQKENI. In DNA, the CDR3 is TGTGCCAGCTCACACGGGAGGCGTAGGAACACTGAAGCTTTCTTT. Amino acids: CASSHGRRRNTEAFF.

The DNA for the CDR3 is TGTGCCAGCAGCTGGGGAGACCCCACAGATACGCAGTATTTT. Its translation: CASSWGDPTDTQYF. This chain joins TRBV7-9 and TRBJ2-3, with a possible D match to TRBD2 (5 bases). The CDR3 loop spans 14 amino acids. Germline V gene sequence: CDR1 SEHNR, CDR2 FQNEAQ (reference sequence). The V end lost 4 bases, the J end lost 2 bases, and 10 bases lay between the germline ends.

V is TRBV9 and J is TRBJ1-4, with TRBD1 identical over 10 bases. The trim removed 2 bases at V and 5 bases at J, leaving 3 bases unmatched. The germline CDR1 and CDR2 sequences are SGDLS and YYNGEE. The length of the CDR3 is 15 residues. The CDR3 bases are TGTGCCAGCAGCGTTTCGGACAGGGGGAATGAAAAACTGTTTTTT. Its translation is CASSVSDRGNEKLFF.

The rearrangement uses TRBV19 and TRBJ2-4, with D maybe TRBD2 (5 bases). The V and J ends lost 6 bases and 11 bases respectively, with 20 bases between them. The CDR3 length is 14 residues. Germline lookup yields CDR1 LNHDA and CDR2 SQIVND (reference sequence). The CDR3 loop reads CASRRERYPSVQYF. As DNA, the CDR3 is TGTGCCAGTAGGAGGGAACGGTACCCAAGTGTTCAGTACTTC. Full variable domain (missing parts from reference TRBV19 and TRBJ2-4): DGGITQSPKYLFRKEGQNVTLSCEQNLNHDAMYWYRQDPGQGLRLIYYSQIVNDFQKGDIAEGYSVSREKKESFPLTVTSAQKNPTAFYLCASRRERYPSVQYFGAGTRLSVL.

The chain couples TRBV19 to TRBJ2-3; TRBD2 matches at 7 bases. Germline loops: CDR1 LNHDA, CDR2 SQIVND (reference sequence). CDR3 length: 17 amino acids. After removal of 4 bases from V and 0 bases from J, the junction contained 10 bases not matched to a gene. The CDR3 reads CASSTASGFPSTDTQYF. The CDR3 DNA is TGTGCCAGTAGTACGGCTAGCGGTTTTCCTAGCACAGATACGCAGTATTTT.

J is TRBJ2-4 and V is TRBV20-1; D is unclear. This CDR3 spans 11 amino acids. V was pared by 6 bases and J by 7 bases, with 10 bases between. Germline CDR1 and CDR2: DFQATT and SNEGSKA (reference sequence). Here the CDR3 reads CSAPLDNIQYF. CDR3 bases: TGCAGTGCACCGCTAGATAACATTCAGTACTTC.

The J gene is TRBJ2-7, the V gene TRBV6-2 or TRBV6-3, with D possibly TRBD2 on 5 matching bases. Germline CDR1 and CDR2: MNHEY and SVGEGT. The V end was cut by 3 bases, the J end by 3 bases, with 9 bases between. The CDR3 is 13 residues long. The CDR3 nucleotides are TGTGCCAGCAGTTATTACCGGGACTACGAGCAGTACTTC. Translation gives CASSYYRDYEQYF.

The chain is built from TRBV23-1 and TRBJ2-4; TRBD1 matches 9 bases. TRBV23-1 qualifies as an ORF whose function is uncertain. The trim removed 0 bases at V and 0 bases at J, leaving 3 bases unmatched. This CDR3 contains 17 residues. The CDR3 DNA reads as TGCGCCAGCAGTCAATCTGGACAGGGGCTAGCCAAAAACATTCAGTACTTC. Its protein product is CASSQSGQGLAKNIQYF.

This chain uses TRBV12-5 with TRBJ2-1; 12 bases align to TRBD2. Germline V gene lookup returns CDR1 LGHNT and CDR2 FRNRAP. This CDR3 region has 13 residues. With V trimmed by 6 bases and J by 11 bases, 5 bases remained unmatched. CDR3 coding DNA: TGTGCTAGTGGCACTCTAGCGGGGGGGCAGCAGTTCTTC. Its translation is CASGTLAGGQQFF. Full variable domain (outside the CDR3, taken from reference TRBV12-5 and TRBJ2-1): DARVTQTPRHKVTEMGQEVTMRCQPILGHNTVFWYRQTMMQGLELLAYFRNRAPLDDSGMPKDRFSAEMPDATLATLKIQPSEPRDSAVYFCASGTLAGGQQFFGPGTRLTVL.

A single count supports this clone. CDR3 in amino acids: CASSTRTESYEQYV. The DNA for the CDR3 is TGTGCCAGCAGCACGAGGACAGAGAGCTACGAGCAGTACGTC. The chain is built from TRBV5-8 and TRBJ2-7, with D perhaps matching TRBD1 (6 bases). The CDR3 contains 14 residues. V was cut by 4 bases and J by 3 bases, with 14 bases left in between. The germline V gene has CDR1 SGHTS and CDR2 YDEGEE.

J is TRBJ1-2 and V is TRBV5-1; D might be TRBD1 (5 bases). Looked up from germline, CDR1 is SGHRS and CDR2 is YFSETQ. The CDR3 consists of 17 residues. Trimming shortened V by 1 base and J by 2 bases, and 18 bases separated the two germline ends. The CDR3 DNA reads as TGCGCCAGCAGCTTGTGGACATCGGACCAATCAAACTATGGCTACACCTTC. Amino acid sequence: CASSLWTSDQSNYGYTF.

The J gene is TRBJ1-2, the V gene TRBV5-1, with 8 nucleotides matching TRBD1. Germline CDR1 SGHRS, CDR2 YFSETQ. The CDR3 is 14 amino acids. Germline trimming cut 1 base from V and 3 bases from J; bases unmatched to any gene: 2. In DNA, the CDR3 is TGCGCCAGCAGCTTGTCAGGGGGCGACTATGGCTACACCTTC. Its translation: CASSLSGGDYGYTF.

The chain recombines TRBV6-5 with TRBJ2-3; 9 nucleotides agree with TRBD1. The CDR3 sequence is 15 residues long. The V segment lost 6 bases and the J segment 1 base; nucleotides outside the gene matches: 5. In germline, CDR1 is MNHEY, CDR2 SVGAGI. CDR3 residues: CASRADRGGTDTQYF. The CDR3 DNA reads as TGTGCCAGCAGAGCCGACAGGGGGGGCACAGATACGCAGTATTTT.

The gene calls are TRBV12-3 or TRBV12-4 and TRBJ1-4; no definite D call. Trimming took off 7 bases at V and 4 bases at J, with 7 bases between the two ends. The CDR3 runs to 12 residues. In nucleotides, the CDR3 is TGTGCCAGCAAACAGTTTAATGAAAAACTGTTTTTT. The encoded protein is CASKQFNEKLFF.

The V and J genes are TRBV27 and TRBJ2-3; TRBD2 matches at 9 bases. The CDR3 consists of 14 residues. The germline V gene encodes CDR1 MNHEY and CDR2 SMNVEV (reference sequence). V lost 7 bases to trimming and J lost 4 bases; unmatched junction nucleotides: 6. This CDR3 is CASIAGGPSDTQYF. The CDR3 nucleotides are TGTGCCAGCATTGCGGGAGGGCCTTCAGATACGCAGTATTTT.